This entry lists 27 T cell receptor beta chains sequenced from one sample in a study of T cell responses to AZD1222 COVID-19 vaccine. Sequencing was performed with immunoSEQ multiplex PCR; in TCRdb, only in-frame clones are kept and a portion is missing. The data hold 95,000 to 150,000 clones, with approximately 92% observed a single time. Sample: peripheral blood, taken on day 0 of AZD1222 vaccination. These receptors were taken from an adult in good health.

The chain employs TRBV7-2 and TRBJ1-1; no reliable D call. This CDR3 is built from 15 residues. The V and J ends lost 1 base and 1 base respectively, with 10 bases between them. Germline CDR1 reads SGHTA; CDR2 reads FQGNSA. The CDR3 protein is CASSLEGGRNTEAFF. CDR3 sequence (DNA): TGTGCCAGCAGCTTAGAAGGCGGACGGAACACTGAAGCTTTCTTT.

The CDR3 here is CASRKDLSLYNEQFF. CDR3 coding DNA: TGTGCCAGCAGGAAGGACCTTTCCCTCTACAATGAGCAGTTCTTC. This sequence joins TRBV6-5 and TRBJ2-1, with unresolved D. Germline lookup yields CDR1 MNHEY and CDR2 SVGAGI. The CDR3 consists of 15 residues. V lost 6 bases to trimming and J lost 3 bases, with 15 bases between them.

The genes are TRBV6-5 and TRBJ1-2; no clear D gene. Germline V lookup: CDR1 MNHEY, CDR2 SVGAGI. V shed 2 bases and J shed 4 bases, with 8 bases lying between them. CDR3 length: 13 residues. DNA for the CDR3: TGTGCCAGCAGTTACCGGGAGGGCTATGGCTACACCTTC. As protein: CASSYREGYGYTF.

This rearrangement joins TRBV24-1 to TRBJ2-7; TRBD2 is a possible D gene (5 bases). Germline CDR1 is KGHDR and CDR2 is SFDVKD. V shed 4 bases and J shed 3 bases, with 27 bases lying between them. This CDR3 spans 19 amino acids. The CDR3 loop reads CATSDSYPYWEPFLYEQYF. In DNA, the CDR3 is TGTGCCACCAGTGACTCATACCCCTATTGGGAGCCCTTTCTCTACGAGCAGTACTTC.

This chain links TRBV30 with TRBJ1-3; no reliable D call. Germline V gene sequence: CDR1 GTSNPN, CDR2 SVGIG (reference sequence). V was cut by 4 bases and J by 0 bases, with 13 bases left in between. There are 15 residues in the CDR3. The CDR3: CAWTPSALSGNTIYF. DNA for the CDR3: TGTGCCTGGACTCCGTCAGCCCTCTCTGGAAACACCATATATTTT.

The rearrangement joins TRBV3-1 (or the pseudogene TRBV3-2) to TRBJ1-4, with TRBD1 identical over 8 bases. V lost 4 bases, J lost 7 bases, and 8 bases stayed unmatched. The CDR3 consists of 15 residues. Germline V gene sequence: CDR1 LGHDT, CDR2 YNNKEL (reference sequence). The CDR3 here is CASSRWAGGIEKLFF. CDR3 DNA: TGTGCCAGCAGCCGGTGGGCAGGGGGCATTGAAAAACTGTTTTTT.

The CDR3 nucleotides are TGTGCCAGCAGTTCCGCCTTGGGGGGGATCACTGAGCAGTTCTTC. As protein: CASSSALGGITEQFF. This chain links TRBV28 with TRBJ2-1; 7 bases match TRBD2. Germline CDR1 MDHEN, CDR2 SYDVKM. CDR3 length: 15 amino acids. The junction had 12 bases not matched to a gene; V was cut back by 4 bases and J by 9 bases.

The V and J genes are TRBV30 and TRBJ2-7, with D unclear. Per germline, CDR1 GTSNPN and CDR2 SVGIG (reference sequence). The CDR3 loop spans 14 amino acids. V was trimmed by 3 bases and J by 1 base, leaving 13 bases between them. CDR3 in DNA: TGTGCCTGGAGCCTCCCGTACAGTTCCTACGAGCAGTACTTC. It yields the protein CAWSLPYSSYEQYF. The entire variable domain, with the rest obtained from reference TRBV30 and TRBJ2-7, is as follows: SQTIHQWPATLVQPVGSPLSLECTVEGTSNPNLYWYRQAAGRGLQLLFYSVGIGQISSEVPQNLSASRPQDRQFILSSKKLLLSDSGFYLCAWSLPYSSYEQYFGPGTRLTVT.

The chain is built from TRBV9 and TRBJ1-1; D gene unclear. This CDR3 has 13 residues. Trimming left V 0 bases short and J 4 bases short, with 7 bases between. Looked up from germline, CDR1 is SGDLS and CDR2 is YYNGEE. The CDR3 reads CASSVGGITEAFF. The CDR3 DNA is TGTGCCAGCAGCGTAGGGGGTATCACTGAAGCTTTCTTT.

The V and J genes are TRBV7-2 and TRBJ2-3, with D hard to call. V shed 6 bases and J shed 0 bases, with 7 bases lying between them. Germline V CDR1 and CDR2: SGHTA, FQGNSA. The CDR3 spans 13 residues. CDR3 nucleotide sequence: TGTGCCAGCAGTATTATCAGCACAGATACGCAGTATTTT. Translating it yields CASSIISTDTQYF.

The chain has TRBV2 and TRBJ1-4; 8 nucleotides agree with TRBD1. Germline values: CDR1 SNHLY, CDR2 FYNNEI. V lost 10 bases and J lost 8; bases outside the gene matches: 21. The CDR3 covers 17 residues. The CDR3 nucleotides are TGTGCCACCGACCCGGGGACAGGTACTTCGACAGGGGAAAAACTGTTTTTT. Amino acid sequence: CATDPGTGTSTGEKLFF.

J is TRBJ1-1 and V is TRBV14, with a tentative D call TRBD1 (6 bases). The CDR3 consists of 14 residues. Germline assignment: CDR1 SGHDN and CDR2 FVKESK. V shed 3 bases and J shed 2 bases, with 10 bases lying between them. CDR3 amino acids: CASSQEDRNTEAFF. As DNA, the CDR3 is TGTGCCAGCAGCCAGGAGGACAGAAACACTGAAGCTTTCTTT. The full variable domain, in which reference TRBV14 and TRBJ1-1 provide the parts outside the CDR3, is EAGVTQFPSHSVIEKGQTVTLRCDPISGHDNLYWYRRVMGKEIKFLLHFVKESKQDESGMPNNRFLAERTGGTYSTLKVQPAELEDSGVYFCASSQEDRNTEAFFGQGTRLTVV.

The genes are TRBV15 and TRBJ2-1, with 9 bases that match TRBD2. This CDR3 contains 15 residues. Trimming at V came to 1 base and at J to 9 bases, leaving 7 bases not matched to a gene. Germline CDR1 reads LNHNV; CDR2 reads YYDKDF (reference sequence). CDR3 region: CATSRAAGGLFEQFF. The CDR3 DNA reads as TGTGCCACCAGCAGAGCGGCGGGGGGGCTGTTTGAGCAGTTCTTC. The full variable domain, with the rest looked up from reference TRBV15 and TRBJ2-1, is DAMVIQNPRYQVTQFGKPVTLSCSQTLNHNVMYWYQQKSSQAPKLLFHYYDKDFNNEADTPDNFQSRRPNTSFCFLDIRSPGLGDTAMYLCATSRAAGGLFEQFFGPGTRLTVL.

This rearrangement joins TRBV7-2 to TRBJ1-6, with D possibly being TRBD1 (5 bases). V lost 5 bases, J lost 8 bases, and 16 bases lay in between. Looked up from germline, CDR1 is SGHTA and CDR2 is FQGNSA. This CDR3 comprises 15 residues. CDR3 coding DNA: TGTGCCAGCAGCCACCGGTCAGGGCTTGATTCACCCCTCCACTTT. Translated, it gives CASSHRSGLDSPLHF.

CDR3 nucleotide sequence: TGTGCCAGCAGCCCCCAGGTGGGGTCCGGGGAGCTGTTTTTT. Amino acids: CASSPQVGSGELFF. This chain uses TRBV9 with TRBJ2-2; no clear D. This CDR3 spans 14 amino acids. The germline V gene has CDR1 SGDLS and CDR2 YYNGEE. V was pared by 4 bases and J by 6 bases, with 13 bases between.

The gene calls are TRBV5-1 and TRBJ2-5; 13 bases line up with TRBD2. Germline V gene lookup returns CDR1 SGHRS and CDR2 YFSETQ. This CDR3 is built from 16 residues. Trimming cost V 3 bases and J 4 bases; bases outside gene matches: 6. CDR3 region: CASSWGTSGAGETQYF. The CDR3 bases are TGCGCCAGCAGCTGGGGGACTAGCGGGGCCGGAGAGACCCAGTACTTC.

The genes are TRBV2 and TRBJ1-5; 7 bases agree with TRBD1. This CDR3 is 15 amino acids long. Per the germline V gene, CDR1 is SNHLY and CDR2 is FYNNEI. The V segment lost 8 bases and the J segment 0 bases; nucleotides outside the gene matches: 7. The CDR3 DNA reads TGTGCCAGCCTGAGGGACAGCTATAGCAATCAGCCCCAGCATTTT. Residues: CASLRDSYSNQPQHF.

The rearrangement uses TRBV6-5 and TRBJ1-1; 7 nucleotides agree with TRBD1. Germline V CDR1 and CDR2: MNHEY, SVGAGI. There are 14 residues in the CDR3. V lost 2 bases and J lost 6; bases outside the gene matches: 6. The CDR3, as DNA: TGTGCCAGCAGTTACGGGTTAGGGACAGCTGAAGCTTTCTTT. Amino acid sequence: CASSYGLGTAEAFF.

This chain uses TRBV27 with TRBJ1-6; 8 positions match TRBD1. V dropped 5 bases and J dropped 1; count of bases not matched to a gene: 4. Per germline, CDR1 MNHEY and CDR2 SMNVEV (reference sequence). CDR3 length: 16 amino acids. The CDR3 reads CASSITGGSYNSPLHF. The CDR3 DNA follows: TGTGCCAGCAGTATTACAGGGGGGTCCTATAATTCACCCCTCCACTTT.

This chain joins TRBV10-2 and TRBJ1-1; tentatively, D is TRBD1 (6 bases). In germline, CDR1 is WSHSY, CDR2 SAAADI. V was cut by 7 bases and J by 5 bases, with 23 bases left in between. This CDR3 has 16 residues. CDR3 region: CASNLGGGQKDTEAFF. CDR3 nucleotides: TGCGCCAGCAATCTCGGGGGAGGACAGAAAGATACTGAAGCTTTCTTT.

J is TRBJ1-3 and V is TRBV18, with 7 bases lining up with TRBD1. CDR1 is KGHSH, CDR2 LQKENI, per germline. V trimming: 5 bases; J trimming: 0 bases; junction bases outside the gene matches: 19. The CDR3 totals 20 residues. The CDR3: CASSSFRPTPTGPSGNTIYF. As DNA, the CDR3 is TGTGCCAGCTCATCTTTTCGGCCCACTCCGACAGGGCCCTCTGGAAACACCATATATTTT. Filled out from reference TRBV18 and TRBJ1-3, the complete variable domain reads NAGVMQNPRHLVRRRGQEARLRCSPMKGHSHVYWYRQLPEEGLKFMVYLQKENIIDESGMPKERFSAEFPKEGPSILRIQQVVRGDSAAYFCASSSFRPTPTGPSGNTIYFGEGSWLTVV.

This chain uses TRBV6-5 with TRBJ2-5; D may be TRBD1 (6 bases). V dropped 2 bases and J dropped 2 bases, with 9 bases sitting between them. Germline CDR1 reads MNHEY; CDR2 reads SVGAGI. The CDR3 length is 14 residues. The CDR3 loop reads CASSYGTPQETQYF. The DNA of the CDR3 is TGTGCCAGCAGTTACGGGACACCTCAAGAGACCCAGTACTTC.

The sample holds one count of this clone. The genes are TRBV2 and TRBJ1-6, with D possibly being TRBD1 (6 bases). V gave up 2 bases and J gave up 7 bases, with 12 bases separating them. In germline, CDR1 is SNHLY, CDR2 FYNNEI. This CDR3 is built from 15 residues. CDR3 nucleotides: TGTGCCAGCAGTGAATTTGCAGGGACAAATTCACCCCTCCACTTT. It codes for CASSEFAGTNSPLHF.

In this sample, this clone turned up once. The chain is built from TRBV7-8 and TRBJ1-1; the D is unclear. Trimming removed 11 bases from V and 1 base from J, with 11 bases in between. The CDR3 has 12 amino acids. Germline CDR1 SGHVS, CDR2 FQNEAQ. The CDR3 coding sequence is TGTGCCGCCAGTTCCACGAACACTGAAGCTTTCTTT. As protein: CAASSTNTEAFF.

The chain combines TRBV7-9 with TRBJ2-1; TRBD1 matches at 7 bases. This CDR3 spans 18 amino acids. The V and J ends lost 0 bases and 1 base, in that order; junction bases with no gene match: 9. CDR1 and CDR2 from the germline V gene are SEHNR and FQNEAQ (reference sequence). DNA of the CDR3: TGTGCCAGCAGCTTAGCAGTACAACAGGGGTTGTCCTACAATGAGCAGTTCTTC. It specifies CASSLAVQQGLSYNEQFF.

The CDR3 reads CASSKRGQEPRSTEAFF. In DNA, the CDR3 is TGTGCCAGCAGCAAGCGGGGACAGGAACCAAGGTCCACTGAAGCTTTCTTT. The chain couples TRBV21-1 to TRBJ1-1; the D call TRBD1 from the table was never checked on the DNA. TRBV21-1 is a known pseudogene. The CDR3 is 17 amino acids.

This clone was found once. The chain is built from TRBV30 and TRBJ2-3; D is unclear. CDR1 GTSNPN and CDR2 SVGIG come from the germline V gene (reference sequence). This CDR3 is built from 12 residues. V was clipped by 1 base and J by 3 bases, with 5 bases between them. In DNA, the CDR3 is TGTGCCTGGAGTGGGCAAACAGATACGCAGTATTTT. Its translation: CAWSGQTDTQYF. Complete variable domain (other parts from reference TRBV30 and TRBJ2-3): SQTIHQWPATLVQPVGSPLSLECTVEGTSNPNLYWYRQAAGRGLQLLFYSVGIGQISSEVPQNLSASRPQDRQFILSSKKLLLSDSGFYLCAWSGQTDTQYFGPGTRLTVL.